The present T cell receptor (beta chain) was sequenced within a study of shared clonotypes between healthy human individuals. Overall study: Donor composition was a couple of women and three men, aged 18 to 49. General observations from the study: Sample collection involved blood only; tissue repertoires are likely different. The sharing of about 5% of naive CD4 clonotypes was seen across a few donors.

About this clone itself: As yet, its antigen is unknown.

V was trimmed by 5 bases and J by 4 bases, leaving 5 bases between them. Germline-derived CDR1 and CDR2 are MDHEN and SYDVKM. CDR3 length equals 11 residues. Generated by immunoSEQ multiplex PCR, the TCRdb table keeps only in-frame clones and is missing some. The sample has roughly 380,000 clones; 96% are singletons. The receptor was isolated from a man younger than 45 in good health. What was sequenced was memory CD8+ T cells sorted from blood. The sample's subset: CD45RO+ cells pooled with CCR7-negative TemRA cells. V usage is TRBV28 and J usage is TRBJ1-1, with D uncertain. DNA for the CDR3: TGTGCCAGCAGTAGGCTCACTGAAGCTTTCTTT. It codes for CASSRLTEAFF.